This T cell receptor (beta chain) was sequenced for a study of blood T cell repertoires in COVID-19. Study-level background: Samples of COVID-19 (acute and convalescent) were obtained from the United States, Italy and Spain. PBMCs, B-cell-depleted T cells, or T cells were the source of the cDNA or gDNA that made up the material.

Original data processing: The assay estimated nucleated cells by amplifying reference gene primers. Some clones are missing from TCRdb's copy, which holds only in-frame ones; the method was immunoSEQ multiplex PCR. The DNA gave D and trimming, while V, J and clone size come from that table. The profile covers roughly 500,000 clones, with roughly nine tenths appearing a single time and around 0.95% taken by the ten largest. Seattle participants joined during active infection and were tracked over time. In its sample, this clone was seen once. Sample: peripheral blood. This sequence was found in a man between 18 and 35 years old with COVID-19, enrolled during active disease.

The CDR3 protein is CASSPYLDRGQDGYTF. The CDR3 region has the DNA TGCGCCAGCAGCCCATACTTAGACAGGGGGCAAGATGGCTACACCTTC. This rearrangement joins TRBV4-1 to TRBJ1-2; 10 bases are a match to TRBD1. The CDR3 contains 16 residues. CDR1 and CDR2 from the germline V gene are MGHRA and YSYEKL. The V and J ends lost 4 bases and 6 bases, in that order; junction bases with no gene match: 11.